The TCR beta chain described here comes from a study of cytomegalovirus exposure and HLA in healthy donors (dated by TCRdb to about 2017). Study-level background: According to an earlier analysis of several hundred of the donors, some 180 million T cells yielded 117 million unique TCR beta sequences and more than 250 Gb of sequence data. An early release that covered some 640 HLA-typed donors contained approximately 300 gigabases of sequencing data and 85 million to 100 million unique TCR sequences. The genetic ancestry cluster associated with self-reported Caucasian donors included about 84% of the roughly 400 genotyped donors. The study aimed to test whether cataloging public T cell receptors could reveal signatures of past pathogen exposure. Using immunosequencing, the study profiled T cell repertoires from approximately 700 subjects and related those repertoires to cytomegalovirus serostatus. A separate validation cohort of approximately 130 different subjects was used in addition to the 666-subject first cohort. The study combined high-throughput TCR immunosequencing, statistical association of individual TCRs with disease status, and machine learning to predict cytomegalovirus infection status. A later analysis re-analyzed previously published TCR beta repertoires from about 730 donors and added high-resolution HLA genotyping to study TCR occurrence patterns. The later analysis used no new phenotypic data to find candidate immune exposures, relying instead on TCR beta sequences and their occurrence across donors. An earlier analysis of roughly 600 of the donors used high-throughput TCR beta sequencing to judge whether each TCR beta V gene segment behaved as functional or pseudogenic. Alongside the repertoire data, information on donor age, sex, ethnicity and CMV serostatus was compiled. A later genetic analysis took genome-wide SNP genotypes for about 65% of the roughly 670 donors and used that subset as a discovery cohort. All discovery cohort repertoires had been generated on a single sequencing platform. Class I and class II HLA loci were covered by the typing at four-digit resolution. Typing coverage differed by locus: A, B, C, DRB1 and DQB1 were typed in about 629-630 donors, DQA1 in approximately 520, DPA1 in roughly 590, and DPB1 in approximately 450. Because of strong linkage in the cohort, five DR-DQ haplotypes were treated as single units for association and clustering. Among several hundred genotyped donors of the cohort, an average of about 220,000 unique TCR beta nucleotide sequences was sequenced per donor, of which about 19% were non-productive. Study-wide conclusions, independent of this receptor: A later analysis found that TCR association rates varied across HLA loci, with DRB1 alleles showing the most associated TCRs and HLA-C alleles the fewest. In an earlier analysis of more than 500 of the donors, most TCR beta V segments appeared in productive rearrangements about 87% or about 30% of the time, broadly matching IMGT annotations. A further reported finding was that TCR beta sequences accurately predicted the HLA-A and HLA-B alleles for most subjects in the first cohort. It was suggested by the authors that the approach could potentially be generalized to other disease states and immunological phenotypes. According to a later analysis, most CMV-associated TCR beta chains appeared to be HLA-restricted, and the HLA associations seemed to be driven largely by CMV exposure. At a false discovery rate of 0.05, a later analysis linked approximately 18,000 TCR beta sequences to specific HLA alleles. Assigning TCR associations to individual alleles was difficult when HLA alleles, especially DR and DQ, strongly co-occurred. Cytomegalovirus status was reported to be diagnosed by the classifier with high specificity and sensitivity in both the original and validation cohorts. CMV serostatus was the only immune exposure information available for the cohort. Because some donors lacked HLA typing at each locus, the association tests relied only on the typed subset. A few of the identified cytomegalovirus-associated TCR beta chains were confirmed in vitro to be specific for cytomegalovirus antigens. In a later analysis, several top co-occurrence clusters were reported to appear linked to parvovirus B19, influenza, CMV and Epstein-Barr virus. Presence/absence analyses assumed roughly uniform sequencing depth across donors, an assumption that may not hold. Correlated functional status among segregating V segments might reflect linkage disequilibrium, but an unknown experimental factor could not be ruled out. Only TCR beta chains were sequenced in this cohort, and the absence of alpha or paired-chain data limited detectable features. In a later analysis, HLA-associated TCR beta chains were found to be more clonally expanded and to have lower generation probabilities than equally common non-associated chains. Because the 87-base-pair reads could not distinguish some IMGT-functional V segments, including TRBV6-2 and TRBV6-3, those segments were excluded. The earlier analysis of 587 of the donors excluded approximately 17 rarely observed V segments, including chromosome 9 orphons, because counts were too low. Across donors, most TCR sequences were observed very rarely, whereas some public TCRs were present in many individuals. In the study, approximately 150 TCR beta chains were listed as associated with cytomegalovirus. In a later genetic analysis, fewer N-insertions in productive TCRs were reported among donors in an Asian-associated ancestry cluster than the 666-donor mean. The sequencing pipeline was judged likely to have produced a cluster of highly shared sequence variants as a technical artifact. A later genetic analysis associated a missense DCLRE1C variant with V-gene and J-gene trimming of TCR beta chains, and an independent cohort replicated the association.

Notes on this clone: The target of this receptor is not known. Base qualities are not recorded, but no much larger clone differs from it by a single base.

Counted from cysteine to phenylalanine, this CDR3 has 14 amino acids. CDR3 DNA only is kept here, 42 bases in frame from base 1. V and J are trimmed by 4 bases and 3 bases, and the gene matches miss 6 bases of the junction. According to the germline V gene, CDR1 reads SGHRS and CDR2 reads YFSETQ. The cohort comprised some 680 healthy bone marrow donors. At the time of sampling, all cohort members were nominally healthy, though unrecorded immune exposures were likely present. The donor tested CMV seronegative and was one of the 352 seronegative cohort members. A peripheral blood sample was provided by each donor, and peripheral blood mononuclear cells were used for TCR beta sequencing. Genomic DNA was extracted from the blood cell samples with the Qiagen DNeasy Blood Extraction Kit. The library was made by the immunoSEQ multiplex PCR assay. For the multiplex PCR, a mixture combining 60 forward primers for TCR Vbeta segments and 13 reverse primers for TCR Jbeta segments was used. Amplification of the CDR3 region of rearranged TCR beta genes was performed with a multiplex PCR assay on genomic DNA. The Illumina HiSeq System was used to sequence the amplified TCR beta libraries as 87-base-pair reads. The source study handled its data this way. A later analysis tallied roughly 80 million unique TCR beta chains across the 550 to 850 repertoires, and some 10 million of those chains were shared by two or more donors. Raw reads were error-corrected and collapsed into unique sequences with a nearest-neighbor algorithm that merged closely related sequences to remove PCR and sequencing errors. CDR3 sequences were aligned to IMGT reference sequences to assign V, D and J gene segments. For a sequence to be retained, at least a six-nucleotide match to both a V gene segment and a J gene segment was required. A rearrangement counted as productive if the CDR3 had no stop codons and remained in frame with V and J, and every other rearrangement counted as non-productive. CDR3 was defined by IMGT convention, running from the second conserved V-encoded cysteine to the conserved J-encoded phenylalanine. The earlier analysis of about 640 of the donors excluded any sequence lacking an unambiguous match to a single V gene segment. In an earlier analysis of some 590 of the donors, a V segment was called functional when productive rearrangements were above 56.7%, and segregating when the standard deviation between donors exceeded 5%. A statistical classification framework was built to diagnose cytomegalovirus status from the catalog of TCR beta chain sequences. In a later analysis, TCR nucleotide sequences were compared against IMGT/GENE-DB human TR gene sequences so that V and J genes could be assigned. Using the TCRdist pipeline, a later analysis assigned CDR3 sequences along with most-parsimonious VDJ recombination scenarios. In a later analysis, each TCR beta chain was defined by its CDR3 amino acid sequence together with its V-gene family, and reads lacking a unique V-gene family were excluded. As a way to deal with suspected cross-contamination and a sequencing artifact, a later analysis dropped 450 to 600 nucleotide sequences that were highly shared and had low generation probability. For each public chain, a later analysis derived a clonal expansion index from normalized ranks of inferred template counts within each repertoire. In a later analysis, generation probabilities were computed with a VDJ recombination model fitted to out-of-frame rearrangements, and the resulting probabilities were checked against IGoR. In a later analysis, hypergeometric tests were used to score TCR-TCR, TCR-HLA and TCR-CMV co-occurrence, with a repertoire-size bias correction applied to TCR pairs. False discovery rates were estimated in a later analysis by permuting HLA or CMV assignments 20 times. In a later analysis, co-occurring TCRs were grouped with DBSCAN, and TCRdist sequence similarity was added when clustering was performed within HLA-allele-positive subsets. Repertoires with fewer than 30,000 or more than 120,000 public chains, plus five repertoires with anomalous nucleotide sharing, were excluded from co-occurrence clustering. Not all clones reach the TCRdb copy of this immuneACCESS table, which keeps in-frame sequences only. Checked studies attribute under half of the gap to unresolved V genes and leave the rest unexplained. That table furnishes V, J and clone size, whereas the DNA furnished D and trimming. In this sample the table shows around 39,000 clones, around 77% of which occur a single time. 1.4% of the sample comes from the top ten.

The V gene is TRBV5-1 and the J gene is TRBJ2-7, and 8 junctional nucleotides match TRBD2. This sequence originates from a man aged 25-45 years in good health and CMV-seronegative. Specimen: PBMCs. The DNA reads TGCGCCAGCAGCGCGGGACTAGGCTACTACGAGCAGTACTTC. It is translated as CASSAGLGYYEQYF.